The rows below give T cell receptor beta chains drawn from one sample of a study of response to subunit inactivated influenza vaccine. TCRdb itself ran the RT-PCR reads through MiXCR, one entry per CDR3 protein. The table has 150,000 to 200,000 distinct CDR3 sequences, less than 15% seen once. In addition, the sample was reused for a study of T cells expressing NK-cell markers.

Source: CD8+ T cells sorted from PBMCs, taken about 12 days after vaccination. Receptors originate from a man aged 45-65 years who received an inactivated influenza vaccine. CDR3s include the opening cysteine and the closing phenylalanine or tryptophan. D genes are given only for firm matches. Clone size, where shown, is once, few, many, or a class for clones that have expanded.

j_gene | len | d_gene | v_gene | abundance | CDR3nt | CDR3aa
TRBJ1-5 | 15 | . | TRBV9 | . | TGTGCCAGCAGCGTAGGAGGGGCAGGCAATCAGCCCCAGCATTTT | CASSVGGAGNQPQHF
TRBJ1-5 | 17 | TRBD1 | TRBV28 | few | TGTGCCAGCAGTACCTCTACACAGGGGGTGGTAATACAGCCCCAGCATTTT | CASSTSTQGVVIQPQHF
TRBJ2-5 | 14 | . | TRBV12-3/TRBV12-4 | . | TGTGCCAGCAGCACCCCAGGGGTTATAGAGACCCATTACTTC | CASSTPGVIETHYF
TRBJ2-3 | 16 | TRBD1 | TRBV11-2 | . | TGTGCCAGCAGCTTGTATGGACAGGGATTCACAGATACGCAGTATTTT | CASSLYGQGFTDTQYF
TRBJ1-1 | 14 | . | TRBV7-2 | few | TGTGCCAGCAGCCTCACACCCGCCAGCACTGAAGCTTTCTTT | CASSLTPASTEAFF
TRBJ1-1 | 14 | . | TRBV7-6 | . | TGTGCCAGCAGCTTAAAGGGGTGGGAGACTGAAGCTTTCTTT | CASSLKGWETEAFF
TRBJ2-3 | 14 | . | TRBV7-2 | . | TGTGCCAGCAGCTATCCCTCTAGCACAGATACGCAGTATTTT | CASSYPSSTDTQYF
TRBJ2-6 | 15 | . | TRBV5-6 | many | TGTGCCAGCAGTGAATTATACTCTGGGGCCAACGTCCTGACTTTC | CASSELYSGANVLTF
TRBJ2-2 | 13 | . | TRBV29-1 | many | TGCAGCGCTTTCCTGGGCGGCACCGGGGAGCTGTTTTTT | CSAFLGGTGELFF
TRBJ2-4 | 16 | . | TRBV5-6 | . | TGTGCCAGCAGCATCCAGGGAAATCTAGCCAAAAACATTCAGTACTTC | CASSIQGNLAKNIQYF
TRBJ1-2 | 15 | . | TRBV5-1 | many | TGCGCCAGCAGCCTAACAGGGTCTGGGTTTGGTGGCTACACCTTC | CASSLTGSGFGGYTF
TRBJ1-1 | 18 | TRBD1 | TRBV11-2 | . | TGTGCCAGCAGCAAGGGACAGGGATATTTGAGGGCGAACACTGAAGCTTTCTTT | CASSKGQGYLRANTEAFF
TRBJ2-7 | 14 | TRBD1 | TRBV9 | . | TGTGCCAGCAGCCCCAGGGGGATCTCCTACGAGCAGTACTTC | CASSPRGISYEQYF
TRBJ2-1 | 16 | TRBD1 | TRBV4-3 | . | TGCGCCAGCAGCCCCCAGTGGGGACAGGAGTACAATGAGCAGTTCTTC | CASSPQWGQEYNEQFF
TRBJ2-1 | 16 | . | TRBV2 | once | TGTGCCAGCCAACCCCCCCTCGGACACTCCTACAATGAGCAGTTCTTC | CASQPPLGHSYNEQFF
TRBJ2-7 | 16 | TRBD2 | TRBV20-1 | few | TGCAGTGCTAGCTCCCTACTAGCGGAGGTCTCCTACGAGCAGTACTTC | CSASSLLAEVSYEQYF
TRBJ2-5 | 15 | . | TRBV4-3 | few | TGCGCCAGCAGCCCTTATTGGGGGTTGGGGGAGACCCAGTACTTC | CASSPYWGLGETQYF
TRBJ2-2 | 18 | . | TRBV11-1 | . | TGTGCCAGCACCCCGTTATTGGCGGGAAATTTGAACACCGGGGAGCTGTTTTTT | CASTPLLAGNLNTGELFF
TRBJ1-1 | 15 | . | TRBV27 | few | TGTGCCAGCAGTTTATCGGGAGCCCCTGGCGCTGAAGCTTTCTTT | CASSLSGAPGAEAFF
TRBJ2-2 | 14 | . | TRBV24-1 | . | TGTGCCACCAGTGAGGGCCGGGACACCGGGGAGCTGTTTTTT | CATSEGRDTGELFF
TRBJ2-6 | 19 | TRBD1 | TRBV10-3 | . | TGTGCCATCAGAAACGACAGGGGAAGCTTCCTCTCTGGGGCCAACGTCCTGACTTTC | CAIRNDRGSFLSGANVLTF
TRBJ2-7 | 16 | TRBD1 | TRBV15 | few | TGTGCCACCAGCGATACTGCCGGGACAGGGTTTGACGAGCAGTACTTC | CATSDTAGTGFDEQYF
TRBJ2-1 | 16 | . | TRBV28 | few | TGTGCCAGCAGTGGGGGAGACACCCCGTTCTACAATGAGCAGTTCTTC | CASSGGDTPFYNEQFF
TRBJ2-2 | 15 | . | TRBV4-3 | few | TGCGCCAGCAGGGGCACGAGTCCGAACACCGGGGAGCTGTTTTTT | CASRGTSPNTGELFF
TRBJ1-2 | 10 | . | TRBV12-3/TRBV12-4 | . | TGCCCCAGGCCCCGACCTGGCTACACCTTC | CPRPRPGYTF
TRBJ2-3 | 18 | TRBD2 | TRBV4-3 | few | TGCGCCAGCAGCCCCCGCTCTGGAGTAGCGGGAGGGGTAGATACGCAGTATTTT | CASSPRSGVAGGVDTQYF
TRBJ2-5 | 16 | . | TRBV13 | many | TGTGCCAGCAGCCTTACCTTAGGGGGGTCAGGAGAGACCCAGTACTTC | CASSLTLGGSGETQYF
TRBJ1-1 | 15 | . | TRBV4-3 | few | TGCGCCAGCAGCCAAGATCCGGGGGGGAACACTGAAGCTTTCTTT | CASSQDPGGNTEAFF
TRBJ2-7 | 15 | . | TRBV28 | . | TGTGCCAGCAGTTTTGGGGTACGGAGGCCCTACGAGCAGTACTTC | CASSFGVRRPYEQYF
TRBJ2-5 | 14 | . | TRBV6-1 | . | TGTGCCAGCAGTCCCCTTGGGGATCAAGAGACCCAGTACTTC | CASSPLGDQETQYF
TRBJ2-3 | 13 | . | TRBV20-1 | . | TGCAGTGCTAGCCTCCTGCGCGCAGATACGCAGTATTTT | CSASLLRADTQYF
TRBJ2-1 | 13 | . | TRBV29-1 | many | TGCAGCGTTGAAAGGGATAGAGCGGGCGAGCAGTTCTTC | CSVERDRAGEQFF
TRBJ1-5 | 15 | . | TRBV4-2 | . | TGTGCCAGCAGCCAAGTTCTGGGGGGCAATCAGCCCCAGCATTTT | CASSQVLGGNQPQHF
TRBJ2-1 | 12 | TRBD1 | TRBV29-1 | many | TGCAGCTTAGTAGCCCAGGGGGCTGAGCAGTTCTTC | CSLVAQGAEQFF
TRBJ2-6 | 21 | . | TRBV10-3 | few | TGTGCCATCAGTGAGTTCCGGCCGGACAGGGAGGGGTTATCTGGGGCCAACGTCCTGACTTTC | CAISEFRPDREGLSGANVLTF
TRBJ2-3 | 14 | TRBD1 | TRBV11-2 | . | TGTGCCAGCAGCTTCGTAGGGGGCGCAGATACGCAGTATTTT | CASSFVGGADTQYF
TRBJ2-1 | 13 | . | TRBV27 | few | TGTGCCAGCTGCGTCGCGGGGTACAATGAGCAGTTCTTC | CASCVAGYNEQFF
TRBJ2-3 | 17 | TRBD2 | TRBV27 | few | TGTGCCAGCAGTTTCCTCACGCTAGCGGAAGGCACAGATACGCAGTATTTT | CASSFLTLAEGTDTQYF
TRBJ2-6 | 16 | . | TRBV7-9 | . | TGTGCCAGCAGCTTATCTCGGCTGGGGGGGGCCAACGTCCTGACTTTC | CASSLSRLGGANVLTF
TRBJ2-3 | 16 | TRBD2 | TRBV9 | . | TGTGCCAGCAGCGAACGGACTAGCGGGGGGACAGATACGCAGTATTTT | CASSERTSGGTDTQYF
TRBJ2-1 | 12 | . | TRBV7-9 | many | TGTGCCAGCAGCGATGGAGGGAATGAGCAGTTCTTC | CASSDGGNEQFF